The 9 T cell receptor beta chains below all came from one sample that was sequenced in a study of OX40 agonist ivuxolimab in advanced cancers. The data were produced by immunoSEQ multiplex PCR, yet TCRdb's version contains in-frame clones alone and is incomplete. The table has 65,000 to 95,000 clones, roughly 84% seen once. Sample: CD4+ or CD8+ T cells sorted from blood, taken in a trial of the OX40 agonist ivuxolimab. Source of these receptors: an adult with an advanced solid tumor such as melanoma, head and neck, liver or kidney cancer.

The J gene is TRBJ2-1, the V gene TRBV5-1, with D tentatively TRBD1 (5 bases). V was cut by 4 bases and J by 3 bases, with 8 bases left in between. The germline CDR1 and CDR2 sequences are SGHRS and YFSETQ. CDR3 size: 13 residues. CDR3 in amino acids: CASSIGHYNEQFF. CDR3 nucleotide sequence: TGCGCCAGCAGCATCGGACACTACAATGAGCAGTTCTTC.

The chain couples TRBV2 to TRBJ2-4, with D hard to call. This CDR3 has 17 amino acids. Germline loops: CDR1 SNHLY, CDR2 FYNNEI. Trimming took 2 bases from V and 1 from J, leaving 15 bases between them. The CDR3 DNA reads TGTGCCAGCAGTGAAACGTCACAGAACATCGCCAAAAACATTCAGTACTTC. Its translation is CASSETSQNIAKNIQYF.

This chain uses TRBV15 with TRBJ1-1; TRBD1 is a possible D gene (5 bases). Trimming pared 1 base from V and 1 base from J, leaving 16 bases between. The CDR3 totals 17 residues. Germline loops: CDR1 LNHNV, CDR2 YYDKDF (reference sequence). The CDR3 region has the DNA TGTGCCACCAGCAGAGCCAGGGAACTTAACGGGAACACTGAAGCTTTCTTT. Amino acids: CATSRARELNGNTEAFF.

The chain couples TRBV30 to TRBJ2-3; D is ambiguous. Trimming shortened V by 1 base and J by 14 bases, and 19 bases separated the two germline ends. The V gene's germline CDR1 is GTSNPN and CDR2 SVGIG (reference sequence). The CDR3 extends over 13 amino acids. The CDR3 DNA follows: TGTGCCTGGAGTGGCTCGCACTTTTCTCCGGCGTATTTT. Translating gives CAWSGSHFSPAYF. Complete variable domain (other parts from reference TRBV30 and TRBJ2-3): SQTIHQWPATLVQPVGSPLSLECTVEGTSNPNLYWYRQAAGRGLQLLFYSVGIGQISSEVPQNLSASRPQDRQFILSSKKLLLSDSGFYLCAWSGSHFSPAYFGPGTRLTVL.

Here the CDR3 reads CASSSHQGYTQYF. Here the CDR3 DNA reads TGTGCCAGCAGCTCCCACCAGGGTTATACGCAGTATTTT. This rearrangement joins TRBV7-2 to TRBJ2-3, with D perhaps matching TRBD1 (5 bases). The CDR3 is 13 amino acids. Trimming left V 4 bases short and J 7 bases short, with 12 bases between. Germline loops: CDR1 SGHTA, CDR2 FQGNSA. Full variable domain (rest looked up from reference TRBV7-2 and TRBJ2-3): GAGVSQSPSNKVTEKGKDVELRCDPISGHTALYWYRQSLGQGLEFLIYFQGNSAPDKSGLPSDRFSAERTGGSVSTLTIQRTQQEDSAVYLCASSSHQGYTQYFGPGTRLTVL.

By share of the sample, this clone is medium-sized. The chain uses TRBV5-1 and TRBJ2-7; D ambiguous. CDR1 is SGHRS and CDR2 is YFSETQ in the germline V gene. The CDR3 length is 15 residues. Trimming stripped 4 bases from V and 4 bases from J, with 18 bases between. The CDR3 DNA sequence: TGCGCCAGCAGCGAGGACGGGCAAGCCCGATACGAGCAGTACTTC. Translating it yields CASSEDGQARYEQYF.

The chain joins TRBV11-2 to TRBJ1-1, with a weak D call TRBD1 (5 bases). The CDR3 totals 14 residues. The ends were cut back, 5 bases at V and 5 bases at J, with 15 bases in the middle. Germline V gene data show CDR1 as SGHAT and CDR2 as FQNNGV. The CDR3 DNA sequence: TGTGCCAGCAGCGTGGGGGGGGACCGGACTGAAGCTTTCTTT. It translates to CASSVGGDRTEAFF.

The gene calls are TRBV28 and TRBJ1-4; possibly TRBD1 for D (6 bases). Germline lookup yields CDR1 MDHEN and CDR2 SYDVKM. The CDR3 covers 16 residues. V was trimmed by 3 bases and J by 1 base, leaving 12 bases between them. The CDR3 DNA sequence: TGTGCCAGCAGTTTCAGGGGCTTAAGAACTAATGAAAAACTGTTTTTT. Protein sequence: CASSFRGLRTNEKLFF.

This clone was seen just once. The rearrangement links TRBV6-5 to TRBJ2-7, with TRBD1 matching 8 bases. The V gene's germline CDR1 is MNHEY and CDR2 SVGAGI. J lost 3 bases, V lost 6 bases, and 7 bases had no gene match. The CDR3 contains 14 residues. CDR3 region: CASRLDRGDYEQYF. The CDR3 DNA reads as TGTGCCAGCAGATTAGACAGGGGCGACTACGAGCAGTACTTC.